The 11 T cell receptor beta chains reported below all come from one sample, sequenced in a study of metastatic and nonmetastatic thyroid tumors (dated by TCRdb to the early 2020s). The library was generated by PCR. Data came from an Illumina HiSeq 4000. TCRdb reanalyzed the raw reads on its own, using fastp at Q25 for trimming and MiXCR for clone calling, and kept in-frame beta chains. The sample records 45,000 to 65,000 clones, approximately 17% of which are singletons. The top ten constitute almost 3% of the sample. None of the patients had been given any treatment before thyroid surgery. Sequencing was done on a sample of blood. These receptors originate from a female donor with papillary thyroid cancer or a benign thyroid nodule (not recorded which). Some clones in this sample may be carry-over from other donors' samples.

Many counts were recorded for this clone. This chain connects TRBV5-1 to TRBJ2-7; 8 bases map to TRBD1. Germline V gene data show CDR1 as SGHRS and CDR2 as YFSETQ. This CDR3 has 15 amino acids. V gave up 0 bases and J gave up 4 bases; unmatched junction bases: 6. The CDR3 spells CASSLEGQGMYEQYF. The DNA of the CDR3 is TGCGCCAGCAGCTTGGAAGGACAGGGAATGTACGAGCAGTACTTC. Full variable domain (remainder filled in from reference TRBV5-1 and TRBJ2-7): KAGVTQTPRYLIKTRGQQVTLSCSPISGHRSVSWYQQTPGQGLQFLFEYFSETQRNKGNFPGRFSGRQFSNSRSEMNVSTLELGDSALYLCASSLEGQGMYEQYFGPGTRLTVT.

This clone occurred many times. This chain uses TRBV28 with TRBJ2-3; TRBD1 matches 11 bases. The CDR3 is 15 amino acids. V was pared by 5 bases and J by 9 bases, with 10 bases of the junction left unmatched. From germline, CDR1 is MDHEN and CDR2 SYDVKM. CDR3 bases: TGTGCCAGCAGTCCCGGGACAGGGGGGGGGATCACGCAGTATTTT. Translation: CASSPGTGGGITQYF. The full variable domain, rest sourced from reference TRBV28 and TRBJ2-3, is DVKVTQSSRYLVKRTGEKVFLECVQDMDHENMFWYRQDPGLGLRLIYFSYDVKMKEKGDIPEGYSVSREKKERFSLILESASTNQTSMYLCASSPGTGGGITQYFGPGTRLTVL.

Relative to its sample, this clone is medium-sized. The chain recombines TRBV12-3 or TRBV12-4 with TRBJ2-7; D may correspond to TRBD1 or TRBD2 (5 bases each). This CDR3 has 12 amino acids. Trimming shortened V by 6 bases and J by 5 bases, and 11 bases separated the two germline ends. The DNA for the CDR3 is TGTGCCAGCAGCCGCCTGGGGGACGAGCAGTACTTC. This encodes CASSRLGDEQYF.

In its sample, this clone was seen many times. The rearrangement joins TRBV7-6 to TRBJ1-3; the D gene is possibly TRBD1 (5 bases). CDR1 is SGHVS, CDR2 FNYEAQ, per germline. The CDR3 is made up of 16 amino acids. Trimming stripped 5 bases from V and 0 bases from J, with 14 bases between. The DNA for the CDR3 is TGTGCCAGCAGCGTGGGACCTCTCAACTCTGGAAACACCATATATTTT. Its protein is CASSVGPLNSGNTIYF.

This clone was seen ten or more times. The chain uses TRBV2 and TRBJ1-2, with D unclear. Trimming removed 9 bases at V and 4 bases at J, with 9 bases between. This CDR3 region has 11 residues. CDR1 SNHLY and CDR2 FYNNEI come from the germline V gene. The CDR3: CARVRVYGYTF. CDR3 DNA: TGTGCCAGGGTAAGGGTCTATGGCTACACCTTC.

This clone was seen at least ten times. Since a much larger clone is just one base distant, this may be a read error. Other DNA sequences in this specimen translate into the identical CDR3. The genes are TRBV6-2 or TRBV6-3 and TRBJ2-2, with a weak D call TRBD2 (5 bases). Germline CDR1 reads MNHEY; CDR2 reads SVGEGT. This CDR3 contains 12 residues. In DNA, the CDR3 is TGTGCCAGCAGTTACGGCATCGGGGAGCTGTTCTTT. Translating it yields CASSYGIGELFF.

The CDR3 is CASNLCLPDSGNTEAFF. CDR3 coding DNA: TGTGCCAGCAACTTGTGTCTCCCGGACAGTGGGAACACTGAAGCTTTCTTT. The rearrangement uses TRBV28 and TRBJ1-1, with a tentative D call TRBD1 (6 bases). Trimming left V 7 bases short and J 1 base short, with 22 bases between. Germline assignment: CDR1 MDHEN and CDR2 SYDVKM. The length of the CDR3 is 17 residues.

This clone was observed a single time. This chain uses TRBV5-6 with TRBJ1-6; 9 nucleotides match TRBD1. The CDR3 is 15 amino acids. The V segment lost 0 bases and the J segment 9 bases; nucleotides outside the gene matches: 4. Germline V CDR1 and CDR2: SGHDT, YYEEEE. The CDR3 loop is CASSLGDRESSPLHF. The CDR3 nucleotides are TGTGCCAGCAGCTTGGGGGACAGGGAAAGTTCACCCCTCCACTTT.

This clone has ten or more counts. The rearrangement uses TRBV5-8 and TRBJ1-2; no clear D. Germline V gives CDR1 SGHTS, CDR2 YDEGEE. CDR3 length equals 8 residues. Trimming took 4 bases from V and 12 from J, leaving 4 bases between them. The CDR3 spells CASSDNTF. CDR3 coding DNA: TGTGCCAGCAGCGATAACACCTTC. Looking up the rest from reference TRBV5-8 and TRBJ1-2 gives the full variable domain: EAGVTQSPTHLIKTRGQQATLRCSPISGHTSVYWYQQALGLGLQFLLWYDEGEERNRGNFPPRFSGRQFPNYSSELNVNALELEDSALYLCASSDNTFGSGTRLTVV.

This clone was counted ten times or more. The chain recombines TRBV2 with TRBJ1-1, with a weak D call TRBD1 (5 bases). The V gene lost 3 bases and the J gene lost 3 bases, with 8 bases spanning the gap. CDR1 and CDR2 (germline): SNHLY, FYNNEI. The CDR3 runs to 13 residues. The CDR3 sequence: CASSEEGDTEAFF. The CDR3 DNA reads TGTGCCAGCAGTGAGGAAGGGGACACTGAAGCTTTCTTT.

The genes are TRBV6-4 and TRBJ2-3; 8 bases are a match to TRBD2. CDR1 is MRHNA and CDR2 is SNTAGT in the germline V gene. Losses at the gene ends were 3 bases for V and 3 bases for J; bases not matched to a gene: 5. This CDR3 has 15 residues. Here the CDR3 reads CASSDSGDGTDTQYF. The CDR3 DNA sequence: TGTGCCAGCAGTGATAGCGGGGACGGGACAGATACGCAGTATTTT.